One and the same sample provided the 14 T cell receptor beta chains below, sequenced in a study of T cell changes during pregnancy in multiple sclerosis (dated by TCRdb to the late 2010s). Library preparation employed the immunoSEQ multiplex PCR assay. TCRdb's version of the immuneACCESS table is confined to in-frame rearrangements and falls short of the full clone set. An unresolved V gene accounts for under half of the shortfall where checked; the remainder is of unknown origin. In this sample the table shows about 100,000 clones, 92% of which occur a single time. The top ten constitute around 1.8% of the sample. The input for sequencing was peripheral blood, taken after pregnancy. The source of these receptors is a female donor with multiple sclerosis, enrolled in a pregnancy study.

The DNA of the CDR3 is TGTGCCAGCAGCTGGGACAGCTCTCGGTATGGCTACACCTTC. It translates to CASSWDSSRYGYTF. The J gene is TRBJ1-2, the V gene TRBV7-8; 7 positions agree with TRBD1. CDR3 length: 14 amino acids. J gave up 5 bases and V 4 bases, and 7 bases lay outside the gene matches. The V gene's germline CDR1 is SGHVS and CDR2 FQNEAQ.

V is TRBV6-4 and J is TRBJ2-7; the match to TRBD2 covers 11 bases. Trimming cost V 0 bases and J 3 bases; bases outside gene matches: 4. Germline V lookup: CDR1 MRHNA, CDR2 SNTAGT. The CDR3 covers 16 residues. The DNA for the CDR3 is TGTGCCAGCAGTGACTCACGACTAGCGGGACTCTACGAGCAGTACTTC. This gives the protein CASSDSRLAGLYEQYF.

The V and J genes are TRBV6-5 and TRBJ1-2; D is possibly TRBD1 (6 bases). From germline, CDR1 is MNHEY and CDR2 SVGAGI. CDR3 size: 13 residues. V gave up 7 bases and J gave up 4 bases, with 13 bases separating them. The CDR3 DNA follows: TGTGCCAGCACATCAGGGGAGCCCTATGGCTACACCTTC. The encoded protein is CASTSGEPYGYTF.

The chain employs TRBV11-3 and TRBJ1-2; perhaps TRBD1 as D (5 bases). Germline-derived CDR1 and CDR2 are SGHNT and YENEEA. V lost 3 bases and J 4 bases, leaving 15 bases between the germline ends. The CDR3 sequence is 15 residues long. DNA of the CDR3: TGTGCCAGCAGCTTCAACAGGCTCCCTCTCTATGGCTACACCTTC. Residues: CASSFNRLPLYGYTF.

This CDR3 is CASSLREGNTEAFF. DNA for the CDR3: TGTGCCAGCAGCTTGAGGGAGGGTAACACTGAAGCTTTCTTT. The chain joins TRBV5-5 to TRBJ1-1, with D hard to call. CDR3 size: 14 residues. The germline V gene has CDR1 SGHKS and CDR2 YYEKEE (reference sequence). V gave up 1 base and J gave up 2 bases, with 9 bases separating them.

The chain is built from TRBV7-2 and TRBJ2-2; TRBD2 matches 7 bases. The CDR3 length is 14 residues. The germline V gene encodes CDR1 SGHTA and CDR2 FQGNSA. V lost 2 bases to trimming and J lost 8 bases; unmatched junction nucleotides: 5. CDR3 coding DNA: TGTGCCAGCAGCTTAAAGGGAGGGCTGGGGGAGCTGTTTTTT. This codes for CASSLKGGLGELFF.

The chain combines TRBV6-5 with TRBJ2-1, with TRBD2 matching over 12 bases. Trimming removed 5 bases from V and 8 bases from J; junction bases left unmatched: 4. CDR1 and CDR2 (germline): MNHEY, SVGAGI. CDR3 length: 14 residues. CDR3 amino acids: CASSRTSGKYEQFF. In DNA form, the CDR3 reads TGTGCCAGCAGTAGGACTAGCGGGAAATATGAGCAGTTCTTC.

This chain joins TRBV6-1 and TRBJ1-5; D gene ambiguous. Trimming stripped 1 base from V and 1 base from J, with 8 bases between. This CDR3 has 15 residues. From germline, CDR1 is MNHNS and CDR2 SASEGT. CDR3 amino acids: CASSEVRRSNQPQHF. DNA for the CDR3: TGTGCCAGCAGTGAAGTAAGGCGGAGCAATCAGCCCCAGCATTTT.

The rearrangement uses TRBV6-1 and TRBJ2-7, with a possible D match to TRBD2 (6 bases). V lost 5 bases, J lost 1 base, and 12 bases lay in between. Germline V CDR1 and CDR2: MNHNS, SASEGT. CDR3 size: 14 residues. Here the CDR3 reads CASSRAGDSYEQYF. CDR3 DNA sequence: TGTGCCAGCAGTAGAGCGGGCGATTCCTACGAGCAGTACTTC.

The CDR3 region is CASSYFFGQDEQYF. CDR3 DNA sequence: TGTGCCAGCAGTTACTTCTTTGGACAGGACGAGCAGTACTTC. J is TRBJ2-7 and V is TRBV6-5; TRBD1 aligns across 7 bases. Trimming took 1 base from V and 5 from J; bases not matched to a gene: 5. Germline CDR1 reads MNHEY; CDR2 reads SVGAGI. The CDR3 spans 14 residues.

This chain joins TRBV15 and TRBJ1-3, with TRBD1 identical over 12 bases. Germline assignment: CDR1 LNHNV and CDR2 YYDKDF (reference sequence). V was clipped by 1 base and J by 0 bases; unmatched bases: 4. The CDR3 contains 18 residues. The CDR3 reads CATSRGGQGASSGNTIYF. The CDR3 DNA reads TGTGCCACCAGCAGAGGGGGACAGGGGGCATCCTCTGGAAACACCATATATTTT.

The chain recombines TRBV19 with TRBJ2-2; 7 positions agree with TRBD1. Germline V gives CDR1 LNHDA, CDR2 SQIVND (reference sequence). The CDR3 covers 14 residues. V dropped 7 bases and J dropped 5; count of bases not matched to a gene: 7. CDR3 amino acids: CASIEGAGTGELFF. DNA for the CDR3: TGTGCCAGTATCGAGGGGGCCGGGACCGGGGAGCTGTTTTTT.

This clone showed up just once. The gene calls are TRBV4-1 and TRBJ1-4; tentatively, D is TRBD1 (5 bases). Deletions cut 0 bases from V and 7 bases from J, with 12 bases between. There are 15 residues in the CDR3. Germline-derived CDR1 and CDR2 are MGHRA and YSYEKL. DNA of the CDR3: TGCGCCAGCAGCCAAGATTCATCGGGGGGTGAAAAACTGTTTTTT. This codes for CASSQDSSGGEKLFF.

J is TRBJ2-7 and V is TRBV11-2; the match to TRBD2 covers 11 bases. Unmatched junction bases numbered 3, after V lost 5 bases and J lost 3 bases. Germline lookup yields CDR1 SGHAT and CDR2 FQNNGV. The CDR3 contains 14 residues. The CDR3 sequence is CASSKTSGVYEQYF. The CDR3 region has the DNA TGTGCCAGCAGCAAGACTAGCGGGGTCTACGAGCAGTACTTC.